These T cell receptor beta chains were read from a single sample in a study of blood T cell repertoires in COVID-19. The repertoire was sequenced with immunoSEQ multiplex PCR; TCRdb's copy has only in-frame clones and lacks some. This sample yields about 260,000 clones, of which around 87% are seen a single time; roughly 5.6% belongs to the top ten. The sample consisted of peripheral blood. The receptors derive from a woman aged 60-70 years with COVID-19, enrolled during active disease. CDR3s include the opening cysteine and the closing phenylalanine or tryptophan. Each record gives: V gene, J gene, CDR3 protein.

V gene: TRBV10-3
J gene: TRBJ1-4
CDR3 protein: CAISDRAEKLFF

V gene: TRBV6-6
J gene: TRBJ2-7
CDR3 protein: CASRPSSSYEQYF

V gene: TRBV7-3
J gene: TRBJ2-7
CDR3 protein: CASSPGTGGAYEQYF

V gene: TRBV7-3
J gene: TRBJ2-5
CDR3 protein: CASSLTGLQRARPQETQYF

V gene: TRBV29-1
J gene: TRBJ1-4
CDR3 protein: CSVRSVSEEKLFF

V gene: TRBV6-2/TRBV6-3
J gene: TRBJ2-4
CDR3 protein: CASSYSTLRGLNIQYF

V gene: TRBV27
J gene: TRBJ1-5
CDR3 protein: CASRDRGLIERPQHF

V gene: TRBV10-1
J gene: TRBJ2-7
CDR3 protein: CASSESGQGRGEQYF

V gene: TRBV7-8
J gene: TRBJ2-1
CDR3 protein: CASSFPAGEYNEQFF

V gene: TRBV28
J gene: TRBJ1-3
CDR3 protein: CASSSVNPRQGGGNTIYF

V gene: TRBV5-4
J gene: TRBJ2-5
CDR3 protein: CASSLAGVKETQYF

V gene: TRBV5-1
J gene: TRBJ1-4
CDR3 protein: CASSRTGGPNEKLFF

V gene: TRBV13
J gene: TRBJ2-2
CDR3 protein: CASRVRGAGGGELFF